This T cell receptor beta chain was sequenced in a study of molecular identifiers for immune sequencing clone quantification (dated by TCRdb to the late 2010s). About the full investigation: For a replicate experiment, RNA from roughly 20,000 or 100,000 naive CD8 T cells was divided into five aliquots, and four of the five aliquots were sequenced. This methods study used CD8 T cells to benchmark TCR RNA copy counting and molecular-identifier clustering-based TCR repertoire sequencing (MIDCIRS). The paper as a whole reports these results and caveats: Even against a background of about a million naive CD8 T cells, spiked-in Jurkat TCR RNA amounting to a single cell's worth was reported to be detectable. Modeling gave roughly 3 recovered TCR RNA copies per cell versus about ten by digital PCR, implying approximately 30% capture efficiency. The naive libraries included spiked-in Jurkat TCR RNA (roughly ten copies' worth), and this Jurkat TCR RNA is not part of the donor repertoire. In CMV-specific effector cells, clones with more than 20 RNA copies contained over 99% of molecules, whereas in naive cells such clones contained under 1% of molecules. When barcode sub-clustering was not used, chimeric consensus sequences inflated TCR diversity, with chimeras reaching as high as 47%. The sizes of highly expanded clones could end up underestimated when identical TCR molecules share a barcode.

This clonotype has just a few counts. Its target antigen remains unknown. No much larger clonotype is one base removed from it; base qualities were not supplied. The library came from PCR. The instrument given in TCRdb is NextSeq 500. Bulk TCR libraries were prepared as previously described, using TCR primers listed in Table S5. The Qiagen AllPrep DNA/RNA kit was used to purify total RNA. Before analysis, reads from multiple sequencing runs of one library were combined. The original methods were these. Reads were retained only if the reads had an exact TCR constant sequence, and the retained reads were trimmed to 150 nt and grouped according to their 12-nt molecular barcodes. Within each barcode group, reads were sub-clustered at a 15% Levenshtein threshold, and quality-weighted consensus sequences were built per RNA molecule. Non-functional sequences were discarded, and so were lower-count sequences lying one edit away from another sequence. Based on a fit of two negative binomial distributions, barcode sub-clusters having less than 20% of the maximum read count were discarded. In TCRdb, the public reads were trimmed at Q25 with fastp and aligned with MiXCR, with productive beta chains retained. Records with the same CDR3 protein are collapsed into one entry carrying the most frequent genes and DNA. Here the V and J calls rest on TCRdb's processing, not on the authors' analysis. The sample includes some 580,000 distinct CDR3 sequences, with roughly 25% observed a single time. The ten largest clones capture about 0.73% of the sample.

Naive CD8 T cell libraries were made from roughly 20,000 to 1,000,000 sorted cells using 10%, 30% or 50% of purified RNA. On a BD FACSAria II, naive CD8 T cells were FACS-sorted as CD8+CD4-CCR7+CD45RA+ and collected into RLT Plus buffer. To test detection sensitivity, Jurkat RNA equivalent to approximately nine TCR copies was spiked into samples of roughly 18,000-1,000,000 naive CD8 T cells. Enrichment of CD8 T cells was performed with RosetteSep CD8+ T Cell Enrichment Cocktail and Ficoll-Paque, after which ACK red cell lysis was carried out. The receptor was isolated from a human donor in good health. Some libraries in this study had Jurkat cell RNA spiked in. The specimen sequenced was naive CD8+ T cells from blood, with Jurkat cell RNA spiked in. According to the study, the label for this sample's cell subset or site signals: FACS-sorted CD8+CD4-CCR7+CD45RA+ naive T cells.

CDR3 loop: CASSRAAGGPYEQYF. The DNA is as follows: TGCGCCAGCAGCCGAGCAGCGGGAGGGCCCTACGAGCAGTACTTC. The chain couples TRBV4-3 to TRBJ2-7; TRBD2 lines up with 10 middle nucleotides. Trimming takes 4 bases off V and 2 bases off J; junction bases not matched to a gene: 5. As encoded in the germline V gene, CDR1 is LGHNA while CDR2 is YSLEER. The CDR3, cysteine through phenylalanine, is 15 amino acids long. Kept here is only the CDR3 DNA, which spans 45 bases and is read in frame from base 1.